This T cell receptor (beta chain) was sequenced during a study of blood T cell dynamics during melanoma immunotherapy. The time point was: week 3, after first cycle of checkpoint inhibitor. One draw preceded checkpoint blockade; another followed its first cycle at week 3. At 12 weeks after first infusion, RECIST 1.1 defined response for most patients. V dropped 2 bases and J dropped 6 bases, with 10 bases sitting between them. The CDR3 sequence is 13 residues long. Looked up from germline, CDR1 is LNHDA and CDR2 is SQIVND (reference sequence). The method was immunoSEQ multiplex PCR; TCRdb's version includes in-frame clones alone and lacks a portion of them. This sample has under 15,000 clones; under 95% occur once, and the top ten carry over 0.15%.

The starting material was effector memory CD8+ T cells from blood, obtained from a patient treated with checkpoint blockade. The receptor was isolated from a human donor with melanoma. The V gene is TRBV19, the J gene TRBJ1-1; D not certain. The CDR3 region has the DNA TGTGCCAGTAGTATATCTACCGGTGCTGAAGCTTTCTTT. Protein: CASSISTGAEAFF.